This TCR beta chain was obtained from a study of neurological immune-mediated disorders. Whole-study findings and limits: Expanded clones shared no CDR3 amino acid sequences across subjects, suggesting private repertoires in all groups.

This clonotype was counted ten times or more. The antigen remains unidentified. Per the germline V gene, CDR1 is MNHEY and CDR2 is SVGAGI. There are 14 residues in the CDR3. The V gene lost 7 bases and the J gene lost 8 bases, with 20 bases spanning the gap. TCRdb fed the 5' RACE reads into MiXCR, producing one record per CDR3 protein. The profile covers about 50,000 distinct CDR3 sequences, with 10% appearing a single time and 1.5% to 2% taken by the ten largest. The time point denotes: longitudinal time-point 1 (baseline). Unsorted libraries were derived from 2 million PBMCs stored at -80 C. The rearrangement joins TRBV6-5 to TRBJ1-2, with D possibly TRBD1 on 5 matching bases. Sequencing was performed on PBMCs. The receptor's source is a middle-aged woman in good health. Written as DNA, the CDR3 is TGTGCCAGCAATCCCGGGACGGTCTTGTTGGGCTACACCTTC. This gives the protein CASNPGTVLLGYTF.